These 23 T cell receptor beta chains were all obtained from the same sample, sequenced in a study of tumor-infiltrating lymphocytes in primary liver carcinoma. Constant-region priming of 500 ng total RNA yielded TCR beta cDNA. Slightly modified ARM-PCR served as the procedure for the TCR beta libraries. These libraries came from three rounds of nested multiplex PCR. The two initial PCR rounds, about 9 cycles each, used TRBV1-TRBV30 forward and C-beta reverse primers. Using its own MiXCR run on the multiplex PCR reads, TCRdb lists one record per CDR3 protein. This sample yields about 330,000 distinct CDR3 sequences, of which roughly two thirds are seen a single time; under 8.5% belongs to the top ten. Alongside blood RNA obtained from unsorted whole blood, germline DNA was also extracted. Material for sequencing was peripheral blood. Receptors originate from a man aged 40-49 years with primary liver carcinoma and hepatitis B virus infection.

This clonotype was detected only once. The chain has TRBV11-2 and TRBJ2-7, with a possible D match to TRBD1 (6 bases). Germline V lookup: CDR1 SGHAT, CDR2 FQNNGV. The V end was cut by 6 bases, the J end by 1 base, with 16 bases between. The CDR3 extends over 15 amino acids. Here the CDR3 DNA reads TGTGCCAGCAGGATAGGGACAACTTCTTCCTACGAGCAGTACTTC. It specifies CASRIGTTSSYEQYF.

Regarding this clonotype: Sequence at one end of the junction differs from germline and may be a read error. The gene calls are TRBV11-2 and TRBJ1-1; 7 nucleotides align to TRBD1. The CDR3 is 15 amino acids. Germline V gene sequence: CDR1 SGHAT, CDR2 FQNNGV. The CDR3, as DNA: TGTGCCAGCAGCTTCCGACAGGGCCTGAACATTGAAGCTTTCTTT. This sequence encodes CASSFRQGLNIEAFF.

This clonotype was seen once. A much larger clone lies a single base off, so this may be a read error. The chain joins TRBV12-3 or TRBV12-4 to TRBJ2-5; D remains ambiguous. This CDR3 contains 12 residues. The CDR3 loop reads CTSSFLRETQYF. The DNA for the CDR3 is TGTACCAGCAGTTTTTTGAGAGAGACCCAGTACTTC.

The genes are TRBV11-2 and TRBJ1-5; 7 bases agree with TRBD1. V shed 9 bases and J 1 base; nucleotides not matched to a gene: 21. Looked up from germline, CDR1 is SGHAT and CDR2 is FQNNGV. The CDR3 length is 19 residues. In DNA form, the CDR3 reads TGTGCCAGTAGCCCGGGACAGTGGGCTCTCGGGATGAGCAATCAGCCCCAGCATTTT. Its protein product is CASSPGQWALGMSNQPQHF.

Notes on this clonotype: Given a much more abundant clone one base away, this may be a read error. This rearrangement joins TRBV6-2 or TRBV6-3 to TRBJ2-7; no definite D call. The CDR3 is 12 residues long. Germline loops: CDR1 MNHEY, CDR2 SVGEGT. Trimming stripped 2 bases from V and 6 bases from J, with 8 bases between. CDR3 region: CASSYSPCEQYF. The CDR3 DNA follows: TGTGCCAGCAGTTACAGTCCCTGCGAGCAGTACTTC.

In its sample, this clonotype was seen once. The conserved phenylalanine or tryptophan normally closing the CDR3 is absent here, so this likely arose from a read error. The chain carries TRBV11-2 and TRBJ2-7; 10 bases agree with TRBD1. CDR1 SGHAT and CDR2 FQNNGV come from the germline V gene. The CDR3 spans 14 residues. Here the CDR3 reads CAISSWTGGYEQYL. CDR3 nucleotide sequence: TGTGCCATCAGCTCTTGGACAGGGGGCTACGAGCAGTACTTA.

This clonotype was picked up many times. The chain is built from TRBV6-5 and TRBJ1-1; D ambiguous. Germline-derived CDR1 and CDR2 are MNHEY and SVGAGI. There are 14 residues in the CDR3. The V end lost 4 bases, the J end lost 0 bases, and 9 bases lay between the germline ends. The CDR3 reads CASSSDLMNTEAFF. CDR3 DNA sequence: TGTGCCAGCAGTTCCGACTTAATGAACACTGAAGCTTTCTTT.

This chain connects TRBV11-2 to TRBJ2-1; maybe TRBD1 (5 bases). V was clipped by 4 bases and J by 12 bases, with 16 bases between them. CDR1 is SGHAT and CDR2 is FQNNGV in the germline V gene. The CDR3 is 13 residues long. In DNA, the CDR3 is TGTGCCAGCAGCTCACAGGTCTACGATTGGCAGTTCTTC. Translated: CASSSQVYDWQFF. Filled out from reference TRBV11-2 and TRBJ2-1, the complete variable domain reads EAGVAQSPRYKIIEKRQSVAFWCNPISGHATLYWYQQILGQGPKLLIQFQNNGVVDDSQLPKDRFSAERLKGVDSTLKIQPAKLEDSAVYLCASSSQVYDWQFFGPGTRLTVL.

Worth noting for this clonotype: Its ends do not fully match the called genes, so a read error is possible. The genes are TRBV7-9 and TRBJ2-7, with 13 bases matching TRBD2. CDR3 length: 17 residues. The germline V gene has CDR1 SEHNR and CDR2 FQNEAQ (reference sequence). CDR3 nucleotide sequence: TGTGCCATCAGCCGTACCGGCGGACTAGCGGGAGTATGGGAGCAGTACTTC. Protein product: CAISRTGGLAGVWEQYF.

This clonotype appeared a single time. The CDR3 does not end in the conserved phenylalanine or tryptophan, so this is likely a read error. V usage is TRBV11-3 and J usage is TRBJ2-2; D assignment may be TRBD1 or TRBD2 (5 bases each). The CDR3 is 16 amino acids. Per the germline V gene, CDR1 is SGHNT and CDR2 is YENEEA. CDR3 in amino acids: CARSLIGTTNTGELFS. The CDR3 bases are TGTGCCAGGAGCTTAATCGGGACCACGAACACCGGGGAGCTGTTTTCT.

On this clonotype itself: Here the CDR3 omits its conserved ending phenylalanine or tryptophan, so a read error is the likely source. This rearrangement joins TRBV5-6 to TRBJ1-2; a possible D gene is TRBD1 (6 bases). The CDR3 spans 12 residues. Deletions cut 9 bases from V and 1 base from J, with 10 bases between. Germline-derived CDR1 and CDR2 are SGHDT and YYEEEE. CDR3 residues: CATGTLNYGYTL. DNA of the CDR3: TGTGCCACCGGGACACTTAACTATGGCTACACCTTA.

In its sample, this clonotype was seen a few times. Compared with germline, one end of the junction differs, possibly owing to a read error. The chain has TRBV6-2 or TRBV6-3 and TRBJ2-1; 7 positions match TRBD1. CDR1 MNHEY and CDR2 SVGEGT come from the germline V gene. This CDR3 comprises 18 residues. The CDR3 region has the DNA TGTGCCAGCAGTTACACCCCACAAGACAGGGATAGCTACAATGAGCTGTTCTTC. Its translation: CASSYTPQDRDSYNELFF.

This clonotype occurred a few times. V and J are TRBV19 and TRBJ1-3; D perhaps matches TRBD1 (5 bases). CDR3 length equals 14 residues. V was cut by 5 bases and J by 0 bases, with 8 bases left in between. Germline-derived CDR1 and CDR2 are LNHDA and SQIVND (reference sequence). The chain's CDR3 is CASSQGFSGNTIYF. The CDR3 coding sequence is TGTGCCAGTAGTCAGGGCTTCTCTGGAAACACCATATATTTT.

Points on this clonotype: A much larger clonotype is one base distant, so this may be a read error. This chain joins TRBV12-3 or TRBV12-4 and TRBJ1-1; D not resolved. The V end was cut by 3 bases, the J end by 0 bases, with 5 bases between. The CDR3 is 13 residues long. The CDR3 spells CASSFMVNTEAFF. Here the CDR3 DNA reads TGTGCCAGCAGTTTCATGGTGAACACTGAAGCTTTCTTT.

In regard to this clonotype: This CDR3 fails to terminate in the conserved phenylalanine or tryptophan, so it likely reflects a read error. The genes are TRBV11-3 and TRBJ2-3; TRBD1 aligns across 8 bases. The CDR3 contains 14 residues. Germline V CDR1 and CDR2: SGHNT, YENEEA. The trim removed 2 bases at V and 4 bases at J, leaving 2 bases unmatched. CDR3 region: CASSLLQGADTQYL. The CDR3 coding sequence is TGTGCCAGCAGCTTACTACAGGGGGCAGATACGCAGTATCTT.

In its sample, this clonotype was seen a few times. The CDR3 loop is CASNTRGRDEQFF. The CDR3 DNA reads as TGTGCCAGCAATACCCGGGGGCGAGATGAGCAGTTCTTC. The chain links TRBV28 to TRBJ2-1; the D gene could be TRBD1 or TRBD2 (6 bases each). Between the trimmed V and J ends, which lost 7 bases and 8 bases, there was a span of 15 bases. Germline assignment: CDR1 MDHEN and CDR2 SYDVKM. The CDR3 consists of 13 residues.

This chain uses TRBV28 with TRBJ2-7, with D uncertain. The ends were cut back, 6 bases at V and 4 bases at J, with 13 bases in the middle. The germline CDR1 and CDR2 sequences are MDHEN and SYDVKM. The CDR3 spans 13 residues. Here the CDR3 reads CASSYFLGYEQYF. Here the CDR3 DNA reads TGTGCCAGCAGCTACTTCTTAGGTTACGAGCAGTACTTC. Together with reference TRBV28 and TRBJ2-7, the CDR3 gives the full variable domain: DVKVTQSSRYLVKRTGEKVFLECVQDMDHENMFWYRQDPGLGLRLIYFSYDVKMKEKGDIPEGYSVSREKKERFSLILESASTNQTSMYLCASSYFLGYEQYFGPGTRLTVT.

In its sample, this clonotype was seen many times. The CDR3 reads CAISRDGEVGYTF. In DNA, the CDR3 is TGTGCCATCAGCCGGGACGGCGAAGTTGGCTACACCTTC. The chain combines TRBV10-3 with TRBJ1-2, with D maybe TRBD1 (5 bases). The germline V gene has CDR1 ENHRY and CDR2 SYGVKD. CDR3 length: 13 amino acids. Deletions cut 6 bases from V and 7 bases from J, with 15 bases between.

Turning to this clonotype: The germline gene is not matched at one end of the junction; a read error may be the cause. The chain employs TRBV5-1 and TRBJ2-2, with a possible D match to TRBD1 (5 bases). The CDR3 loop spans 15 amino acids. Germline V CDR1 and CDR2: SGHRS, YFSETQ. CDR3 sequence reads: CTSSLDTRNTGELFF. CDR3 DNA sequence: TGCACCAGCAGCTTGGACACCCGGAACACCGGGGAGCTGTTTTTT.

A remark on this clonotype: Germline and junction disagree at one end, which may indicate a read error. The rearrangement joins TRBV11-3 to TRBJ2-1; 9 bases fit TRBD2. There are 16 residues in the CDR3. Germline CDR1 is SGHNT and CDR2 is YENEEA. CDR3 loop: CGSSLETSGRYNEQFF. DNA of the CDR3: TGTGGCAGCAGCTTAGAGACCAGCGGGAGGTACAATGAGCAGTTCTTC.

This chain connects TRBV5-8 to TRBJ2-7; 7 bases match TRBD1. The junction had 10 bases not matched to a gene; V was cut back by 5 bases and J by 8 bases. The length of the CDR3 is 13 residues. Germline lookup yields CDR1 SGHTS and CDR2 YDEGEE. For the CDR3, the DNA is TGTGCCAGCAGTTTAGCAGGGGGAGCGAAGCAGTACTTC. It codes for CASSLAGGAKQYF.

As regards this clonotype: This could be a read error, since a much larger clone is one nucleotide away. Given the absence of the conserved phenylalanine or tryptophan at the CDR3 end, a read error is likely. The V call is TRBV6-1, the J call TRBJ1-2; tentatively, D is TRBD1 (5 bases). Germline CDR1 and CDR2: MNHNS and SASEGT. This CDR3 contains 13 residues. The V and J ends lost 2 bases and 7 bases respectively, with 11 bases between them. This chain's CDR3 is CASSESGGRGYTI. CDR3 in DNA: TGTGCCAGCAGTGAATCGGGGGGTCGTGGCTACACCATC.

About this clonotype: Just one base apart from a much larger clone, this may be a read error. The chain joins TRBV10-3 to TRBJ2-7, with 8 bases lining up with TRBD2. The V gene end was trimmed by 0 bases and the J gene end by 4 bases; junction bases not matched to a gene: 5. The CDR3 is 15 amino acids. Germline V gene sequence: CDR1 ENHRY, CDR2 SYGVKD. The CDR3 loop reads CAISESREDCYEQYF. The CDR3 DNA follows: TGTGCCATCAGTGAGTCGCGGGAGGACTGTTACGAGCAGTACTTC.